This TCR beta chain derives from a study of cytomegalovirus exposure and HLA in healthy donors. This clone occurred a few times. The CDR3 totals 13 residues. Germline V gene lookup returns CDR1 SGHRS and CDR2 YFSETQ. The germline V and J ends were trimmed by 0 bases and 10 bases, with 12 bases remaining between them. Sequenced by immunoSEQ multiplex PCR; TCRdb stores in-frame clones only, minus some. The sample holds 150,000 to 200,000 clones, approximately 81% seen once. The chain joins TRBV5-1 to TRBJ2-3; D is undetermined. Sequencing used PBMCs. The receptor comes from a man aged 25 to 45 in good health and CMV-seropositive. The CDR3 nucleotides read TGCGCCAGCAGCTTGGGCCCGAAGGCGGCGCAGTATTTT. This encodes CASSLGPKAAQYF.